This TCR beta chain was documented in a study of CD8+CD57+ T cells in acquired aplastic anemia. Ten or more counts support this clonotype. Its target is not known. Germline V CDR1 and CDR2: SGHTS, YDEGEE. This CDR3 has 14 residues. After removal of 5 bases from V and 3 bases from J, the junction contained 7 bases not matched to a gene. The patients chosen for sequencing had shown expansion of CD8+CD57+ cells (detected by flow cytometry). Points from the study as a whole: Common to patients and controls were roughly 30 CD8+ CDR3 sequences.

TCR beta VDJ and CDR3 were profiled, and genomic DNA was the template. TCRdb reprocessed the reads via MiXCR and lists one record per CDR3 protein. The sample has around 200,000 distinct CDR3 sequences, nearly 50% seen once. This sequence joins TRBV5-8 and TRBJ1-1; 7 nucleotides agree with TRBD1. What was sequenced was sorted CD4+, CD8+, or CD8+CD57+ T cells (not recorded which) from PBMCs. This TCR derives from a human donor with aplastic anemia. In DNA form, the CDR3 reads TGTGCCAGCAGATTGACAGGGTGGGACACTGAAGCTTTCTTT. Translating gives CASRLTGWDTEAFF.